The clone carrying this T cell receptor (beta chain) was picked up many times. Its antigen remains unknown. The CDR3 contains 14 residues. Germline V gene lookup returns CDR1 SGHTA and CDR2 FQGNSA. Trimming cost V 1 base and J 0 bases, with 4 bases left between them. This sample was taken from a study of immune heterogeneity within non-small cell lung tumors. Study-wide points: Largely distinct from one individual patient to the next were the high-frequency T-cell receptor beta clonotypes.

Bulk tumor gDNA, roughly 600 ng per sample, served as the TCR template. During surgery, each primary tumor gave multiple biopsies spaced as far apart as possible. The cohort was untreated, with newly diagnosed non-small cell lung cancer undergoing curative surgery. A multiplex PCR containing 32 V primers and 13 J primers was used to amplify TCR beta CDR3. Using its own MiXCR run on the multiplex PCR reads, TCRdb lists one record per CDR3 protein. The table includes tens of thousands of distinct CDR3 sequences, about 30% detected once. This chain links TRBV7-2 with TRBJ1-5; D not resolved. The receptor's source is a man aged 35 to 55 with non-small cell lung cancer. Sample: lung tumor tissue. CDR3: CASSLDISNQPQHF. The CDR3 nucleotides are TGTGCCAGCAGCTTAGACATTAGCAATCAGCCCCAGCATTTT. Full variable domain (remainder filled in from reference TRBV7-2 and TRBJ1-5): GAGVSQSPSNKVTEKGKDVELRCDPISGHTALYWYRQSLGQGLEFLIYFQGNSAPDKSGLPSDRFSAERTGGSVSTLTIQRTQQEDSAVYLCASSLDISNQPQHFGDGTRLSIL.